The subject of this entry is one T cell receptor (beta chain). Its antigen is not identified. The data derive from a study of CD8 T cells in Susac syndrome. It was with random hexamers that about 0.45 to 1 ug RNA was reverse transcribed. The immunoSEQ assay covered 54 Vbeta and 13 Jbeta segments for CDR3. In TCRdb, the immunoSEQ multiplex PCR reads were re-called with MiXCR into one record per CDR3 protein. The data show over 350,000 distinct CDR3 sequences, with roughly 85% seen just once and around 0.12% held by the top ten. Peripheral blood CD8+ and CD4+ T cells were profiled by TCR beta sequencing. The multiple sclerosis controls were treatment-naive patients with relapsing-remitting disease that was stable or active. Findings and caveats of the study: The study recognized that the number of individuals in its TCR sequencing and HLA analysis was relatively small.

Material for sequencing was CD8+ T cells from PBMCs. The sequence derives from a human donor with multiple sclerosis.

CDR3 nucleotide sequence: TGTGCCAGCAGCGGCAGTATTACGAACACTGAAGCTTTCTTT. As protein: CASSGSITNTEAFF. The genes are TRBV28 and TRBJ1-1; D uncertain. V lost 6 bases to trimming and J lost 1 base, with 12 bases between them. CDR3 length equals 14 residues. CDR1 is MDHEN and CDR2 is SYDVKM in the germline V gene.